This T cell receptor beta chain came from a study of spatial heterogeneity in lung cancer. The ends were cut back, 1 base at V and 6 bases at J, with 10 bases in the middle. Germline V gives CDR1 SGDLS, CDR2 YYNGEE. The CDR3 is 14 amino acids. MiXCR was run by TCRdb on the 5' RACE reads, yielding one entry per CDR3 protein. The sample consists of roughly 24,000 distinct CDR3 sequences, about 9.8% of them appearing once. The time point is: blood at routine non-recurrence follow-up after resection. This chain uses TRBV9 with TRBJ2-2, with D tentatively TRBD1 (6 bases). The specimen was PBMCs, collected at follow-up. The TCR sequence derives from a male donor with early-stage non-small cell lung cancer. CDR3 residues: CASSVQGKAGELFF. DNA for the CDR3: TGTGCCAGCAGCGTACAGGGGAAGGCCGGGGAGCTGTTTTTT.